This is a list of T cell receptor beta chains from one sample in a study of cytomegalovirus exposure and HLA in healthy donors. Assay: immunoSEQ multiplex PCR; the TCRdb copy retains only in-frame clones and omits some. The table shows over 150,000 clones, with 70% to 80% occurring only once. Sequencing input: PBMCs. The receptors come from a man in his forties or fifties in good health and CMV-seropositive. Both conserved end residues are part of each CDR3. Each record gives: D gene, J gene, V gene, clone size, CDR3 protein, CDR3 DNA. A D gene is named only where the DNA matches it firmly. Only some rows state a clone size, as once, few, many or a class for expanded clones.

d_call: TRBD1
j_call: TRBJ1-6
v_call: TRBV7-8
clone_size: NA
cdr3_aa: CASSSGQGTSPLHF
cdr3_nt: TGTGCCAGCAGCTCAGGACAGGGTACTTCACCCCTCCACTTT

d_call: NA
j_call: TRBJ1-6
v_call: TRBV27
clone_size: NA
cdr3_aa: CASAPGALSSYNSPLHF
cdr3_nt: TGTGCCAGCGCCCCAGGGGCTCTGAGCTCCTATAATTCACCCCTCCACTTT

d_call: NA
j_call: TRBJ2-1
v_call: TRBV11-2
clone_size: NA
cdr3_aa: CAIPGENYNEQFF
cdr3_nt: TGTGCCATCCCGGGGGAGAACTACAATGAGCAGTTCTTC

d_call: NA
j_call: TRBJ2-7
v_call: TRBV5-6
clone_size: NA
cdr3_aa: CASSSLPTPSSYEQYF
cdr3_nt: TGTGCCAGCAGCTCGTTACCCACCCCGAGCTCCTACGAGCAGTACTTC

d_call: TRBD1
j_call: TRBJ1-3
v_call: TRBV2
clone_size: NA
cdr3_aa: CASSFLKGQGAGNTIYF
cdr3_nt: TGTGCCAGCAGTTTCCTTAAGGGACAGGGGGCTGGAAACACCATATATTTT

d_call: TRBD1
j_call: TRBJ2-7
v_call: TRBV2
clone_size: NA
cdr3_aa: CASSGGQGYEQYF
cdr3_nt: TGTGCCAGCAGTGGGGGACAGGGCTACGAGCAGTACTTC

d_call: TRBD1
j_call: TRBJ2-7
v_call: TRBV10-2
clone_size: NA
cdr3_aa: CASRVGQGSPEQYF
cdr3_nt: TGCGCCAGCAGGGTGGGACAGGGCTCTCCCGAGCAGTACTTC

d_call: TRBD2
j_call: TRBJ2-1
v_call: TRBV28
clone_size: NA
cdr3_aa: CASSPSGGEGYNEQFF
cdr3_nt: TGTGCCAGCAGTCCCAGCGGGGGGGAGGGATACAATGAGCAGTTCTTC

d_call: NA
j_call: TRBJ1-1
v_call: TRBV10-3
clone_size: once
cdr3_aa: CATRGTNTEAFF
cdr3_nt: TGTGCCACTCGGGGAACGAACACTGAAGCTTTCTTT

d_call: NA
j_call: TRBJ2-5
v_call: TRBV5-1
clone_size: once
cdr3_aa: CASSLKAVSQETQYF
cdr3_nt: TGCGCCAGCAGCTTGAAAGCCGTGAGTCAAGAGACCCAGTACTTC

d_call: NA
j_call: TRBJ1-2
v_call: TRBV6-5
clone_size: NA
cdr3_aa: CASSNPKGQGTNF
cdr3_nt: TGTGCCAGCAGTAACCCGAAAGGGCAGGGGACGAACTTC

d_call: NA
j_call: TRBJ2-7
v_call: TRBV28
clone_size: NA
cdr3_aa: CASSGESHEQYF
cdr3_nt: TGTGCCAGCAGTGGAGAGTCCCACGAGCAGTACTTC

d_call: NA
j_call: TRBJ1-5
v_call: TRBV6-4
clone_size: NA
cdr3_aa: CASSEGLNQPQHF
cdr3_nt: TGTGCCAGCAGTGAGGGACTCAATCAGCCCCAGCATTTT

d_call: NA
j_call: TRBJ2-1
v_call: TRBV5-1
clone_size: NA
cdr3_aa: CASSAEDSASTYNEQFF
cdr3_nt: TGCGCCAGCAGCGCCGAGGACAGCGCTTCTACCTACAATGAGCAGTTCTTC

d_call: TRBD1
j_call: TRBJ1-5
v_call: TRBV4-2
clone_size: NA
cdr3_aa: CASSQDRGTGQPQHF
cdr3_nt: TGTGCCAGCAGCCAAGATCGGGGGACAGGGCAGCCCCAGCATTTT

d_call: NA
j_call: TRBJ2-3
v_call: TRBV13
clone_size: NA
cdr3_aa: CASSSPYPDTQYF
cdr3_nt: TGTGCCAGCAGCTCCCCCTACCCAGATACGCAGTATTTT

d_call: TRBD1
j_call: TRBJ1-5
v_call: TRBV6-1
clone_size: NA
cdr3_aa: CASSEVKGTGQPQHF
cdr3_nt: TGTGCCAGCAGTGAAGTTAAAGGGACAGGGCAGCCCCAGCATTTT

d_call: NA
j_call: TRBJ2-3
v_call: TRBV7-2
clone_size: NA
cdr3_aa: CASSPGGGRDTQYF
cdr3_nt: TGTGCCAGCAGCCCCGGGGGTGGGCGAGATACGCAGTATTTT

d_call: TRBD1
j_call: TRBJ2-3
v_call: TRBV30
clone_size: once
cdr3_aa: CAWSVQTGLSDTQYF
cdr3_nt: TGTGCCTGGAGTGTACAGACAGGGTTGTCAGATACGCAGTATTTT

d_call: TRBD2
j_call: TRBJ2-1
v_call: TRBV9
clone_size: NA
cdr3_aa: CASSPTGGGLNEQFF
cdr3_nt: TGTGCCAGCAGCCCGACCGGGGGGGGTCTCAATGAGCAGTTCTTC

d_call: TRBD1
j_call: TRBJ1-6
v_call: TRBV28
clone_size: once
cdr3_aa: CASSPGQGGSYNSPLHF
cdr3_nt: TGTGCCAGCAGTCCAGGACAGGGAGGGTCCTATAATTCACCCCTCCACTTT

d_call: TRBD1
j_call: TRBJ1-2
v_call: TRBV11-2
clone_size: NA
cdr3_aa: CASSAGRQGGYTF
cdr3_nt: TGTGCCAGCAGTGCCGGTCGACAGGGGGGCTACACCTTC

d_call: NA
j_call: TRBJ2-2
v_call: TRBV5-3
clone_size: NA
cdr3_aa: CARSLVSGVNTGELFF
cdr3_nt: TGTGCCAGAAGCTTGGTGTCAGGGGTGAACACCGGGGAGCTGTTTTTT

d_call: TRBD1
j_call: TRBJ2-7
v_call: TRBV4-3
clone_size: few
cdr3_aa: CASSQDREKGTYEQYF
cdr3_nt: TGCGCCAGCAGCCAGGACAGGGAAAAAGGTACCTACGAGCAGTACTTC

d_call: NA
j_call: TRBJ1-1
v_call: TRBV5-4
clone_size: NA
cdr3_aa: CASSLETFNTEAFF
cdr3_nt: TGTGCCAGCAGCTTGGAGACATTTAACACTGAAGCTTTCTTT

d_call: NA
j_call: TRBJ1-2
v_call: TRBV7-2
clone_size: NA
cdr3_aa: CASRINYGYTF
cdr3_nt: TGTGCCAGCAGAATAAACTATGGCTACACCTTC

d_call: TRBD1
j_call: TRBJ1-1
v_call: TRBV19
clone_size: NA
cdr3_aa: CASNPQGANTEAFF
cdr3_nt: TGTGCCAGTAACCCACAGGGGGCGAACACTGAAGCTTTCTTT

d_call: TRBD2
j_call: TRBJ2-3
v_call: TRBV10-1
clone_size: few
cdr3_aa: CASSAAGITDTQYF
cdr3_nt: TGCGCCAGCAGTGCAGCGGGGATCACAGATACGCAGTATTTT

d_call: TRBD2
j_call: TRBJ2-1
v_call: TRBV4-1
clone_size: NA
cdr3_aa: CASSQVPSGGTNEQFF
cdr3_nt: TGCGCCAGCAGCCAAGTTCCTAGCGGGGGCACAAATGAGCAGTTCTTC

d_call: NA
j_call: TRBJ2-1
v_call: TRBV9
clone_size: few
cdr3_aa: CASSVGTGYNEQFF
cdr3_nt: TGTGCCAGCAGCGTAGGGACGGGGTACAATGAGCAGTTCTTC

d_call: TRBD1
j_call: TRBJ1-3
v_call: TRBV19
clone_size: NA
cdr3_aa: CASSPRDRRNTIYF
cdr3_nt: TGTGCCAGTAGCCCCCGGGACAGACGAAACACCATATATTTT

d_call: TRBD1
j_call: TRBJ2-1
v_call: TRBV27
clone_size: NA
cdr3_aa: CASSPGGAYNEQFF
cdr3_nt: TGTGCCAGCAGTCCAGGGGGAGCCTACAATGAGCAGTTCTTC

d_call: NA
j_call: TRBJ2-1
v_call: TRBV4-3
clone_size: NA
cdr3_aa: CASSQDHRGYEQFF
cdr3_nt: TGCGCCAGCAGCCAAGATCATAGGGGGTATGAGCAGTTCTTC

d_call: TRBD2
j_call: TRBJ2-1
v_call: TRBV29-1
clone_size: NA
cdr3_aa: CSVEGSASGAYNEQFF
cdr3_nt: TGCAGCGTTGAAGGTTCGGCTAGCGGGGCATACAATGAGCAGTTCTTC

d_call: TRBD1
j_call: TRBJ1-4
v_call: TRBV5-1
clone_size: NA
cdr3_aa: CASSFGQGAEKLFF
cdr3_nt: TGCGCCAGCAGCTTCGGACAGGGGGCGGAAAAACTGTTTTTT

d_call: TRBD2
j_call: TRBJ2-1
v_call: TRBV19
clone_size: NA
cdr3_aa: CASSIDASGSYNEQFF
cdr3_nt: TGTGCCAGTAGTATAGATGCTAGCGGGAGCTACAATGAGCAGTTCTTC

d_call: NA
j_call: TRBJ2-2
v_call: TRBV10-3
clone_size: NA
cdr3_aa: CAITVAGAGPGELFF
cdr3_nt: TGTGCCATCACGGTTGCGGGGGCCGGCCCCGGGGAGCTGTTTTTT